Listed here are 27 T cell receptor beta chains from one sample, sequenced in a study of blood T cells in healthy people across ages. Through a sample-barcoded 5' primer and a J-beta primer mix, a second PCR was run for roughly 7 to 11 cycles. TCRdb re-called the 5' RACE reads with MiXCR, one entry per CDR3 protein. Of 1.5 million to 2 million distinct CDR3 sequences listed, around 48% are singletons. The material sequenced was blood. These receptors were taken from a woman in her forties in good health.

The rearrangement uses TRBV29-1 and TRBJ2-5; 15 nucleotides align to TRBD2. Germline V lookup: CDR1 SQVTM, CDR2 ANQGSEA. V lost 6 bases to trimming and J lost 4 bases; unmatched junction nucleotides: 6. The CDR3 is made up of 15 amino acids. CDR3: CSVRTSGGDRETQYF. The DNA for the CDR3 is TGCAGCGTCCGGACTAGCGGGGGGGATCGAGAGACCCAGTACTTC.

The genes are TRBV12-3 or TRBV12-4 and TRBJ2-3, with 9 nucleotides matching TRBD2. Trimming removed 5 bases from V and 5 bases from J; junction bases left unmatched: 14. CDR3 size: 17 residues. The CDR3 is CASSLAQAGGRGDTQYF. The CDR3 DNA follows: TGTGCCAGCAGTCTGGCTCAGGCGGGGGGGCGAGGAGATACGCAGTATTTT.

Ten or more counts support this clonotype. V gene TRBV29-1 combines with J gene TRBJ1-2; D is undetermined. This CDR3 contains 10 residues. Germline CDR1 and CDR2: SQVTM and ANQGSEA. V was trimmed by 6 bases and J by 5 bases, leaving 7 bases between them. The CDR3 sequence: CSVGSYGYTF. The DNA for the CDR3 is TGCAGCGTGGGATCTTATGGCTACACCTTC.

About this clonotype itself: A read error may be the cause here, since a much bigger clone is one base away. V usage is TRBV4-2 and J usage is TRBJ2-5; D may be TRBD2 (5 bases). The J call could be wrong; TRBJ2-7 is a better fit for the DNA end. The germline CDR1 and CDR2 sequences are LGHNA and YNFKEQ. CDR3 length: 17 amino acids. CDR3 bases: TGTGCCAGCAGCGCAGGCGTTGGTCGAGCGGTCTTCGACGAGCAGTACTTC. Translating gives CASSAGVGRAVFDEQYF.

A few counts support this clonotype. The rearrangement uses TRBV4-2 and TRBJ2-1; D may be TRBD1 or TRBD2 (5 bases each). The CDR3 is made up of 16 amino acids. Germline V lookup: CDR1 LGHNA, CDR2 YNFKEQ. The V and J ends lost 4 bases and 5 bases respectively, with 18 bases between them. CDR3 loop: CASSPMQEGPDNEQFF. In DNA form, the CDR3 reads TGTGCCAGCAGCCCCATGCAAGAGGGGCCGGACAATGAGCAGTTCTTC.

The chain is built from TRBV28 and TRBJ2-7; the D call may be TRBD1 or TRBD2 (5 bases each). With the DNA end fitting TRBJ2-5 better, the J assignment may be wrong. CDR1 and CDR2 (germline): MDHEN, SYDVKM. This CDR3 has 14 residues. The CDR3 sequence: CASSLTGTAATQYF. CDR3 sequence (DNA): TGTGCCAGCAGTTTAACCGGGACCGCAGCGACCCAGTACTTC.

The rearrangement joins TRBV15 to TRBJ2-3, with a possible D match to TRBD2 (7 bases). Germline V CDR1 and CDR2: LNHNV, YYDKDF (reference sequence). The CDR3 has 16 residues. The V and J ends lost 0 bases and 6 bases respectively, with 16 bases between them. The CDR3 bases are TGTGCCACCAGCAGAGAGGGGGGCGGGGGTTCGGATACGCAGTATTTT. The encoded protein is CATSREGGGGSDTQYF.

The V gene is TRBV5-6, the J gene TRBJ2-5, with D unclear. Per the germline V gene, CDR1 is SGHDT and CDR2 is YYEEEE. The V gene lost 4 bases and the J gene lost 4 bases, with 14 bases spanning the gap. This CDR3 comprises 14 residues. CDR3 residues: CASSKVVLGETQYF. CDR3 sequence (DNA): TGTGCCAGCAGCAAGGTAGTTTTGGGAGAGACCCAGTACTTC.

This clonotype was detected a few times. V usage is TRBV20-1 and J usage is TRBJ1-6; TRBD1 is a possible D gene (6 bases). The germline CDR1 and CDR2 sequences are DFQATT and SNEGSKA (reference sequence). Trimming shortened V by 3 bases and J by 10 bases, and 16 bases separated the two germline ends. CDR3 size: 14 residues. CDR3 loop: CSASDRNPKSPLHF. In DNA, the CDR3 is TGCAGTGCTAGTGACAGGAATCCTAAGTCACCCCTCCACTTT.

This chain joins TRBV7-2 and TRBJ1-6; D is unresolved. The V gene lost 3 bases and the J gene lost 9 bases, with 6 bases spanning the gap. Germline lookup yields CDR1 SGHTA and CDR2 FQGNSA. The CDR3 totals 12 residues. The CDR3 region has the DNA TGTGCCAGCAGCTTGGGGTTTTCACCCCTCCACTTT. Translation: CASSLGFSPLHF.

The chain joins TRBV27 to TRBJ2-7; D unresolved. The V end lost 2 bases, the J end lost 3 bases, and 11 bases lay between the germline ends. The length of the CDR3 is 14 residues. CDR1 and CDR2 from the germline V gene are MNHEY and SMNVEV (reference sequence). CDR3 region: CASSLSRVGYEQYF. The CDR3 nucleotides read TGTGCCAGCAGTTTAAGTCGCGTTGGCTACGAGCAGTACTTC.

J is TRBJ2-1 and V is TRBV2; 7 nucleotides align to TRBD2. Germline CDR1 is SNHLY and CDR2 is FYNNEI. Trimming removed 1 base from V and 7 bases from J; junction bases left unmatched: 4. The CDR3 sequence is 14 residues long. The CDR3 here is CASSEGLAVNEQFF. The CDR3 nucleotides are TGTGCCAGCAGTGAAGGCCTAGCGGTTAATGAGCAGTTCTTC.

J is TRBJ2-1 and V is TRBV5-1, with TRBD1 identical over 9 bases. The CDR3 contains 16 residues. With V trimmed by 1 base and J by 5 bases, 7 bases remained unmatched. Germline V CDR1 and CDR2: SGHRS, YFSETQ. The CDR3 spells CASSLYLGQGHNEQFF. In DNA, the CDR3 is TGCGCCAGCAGCTTGTACTTGGGACAGGGCCACAATGAGCAGTTCTTC.

The chain couples TRBV11-2 to TRBJ2-4; D may be TRBD1 (6 bases). V was shortened by 8 bases and J by 1 base, with 12 bases between the two germline ends. CDR3 length equals 14 residues. Germline-derived CDR1 and CDR2 are SGHAT and FQNNGV. CDR3 in DNA: TGTGCCAGCCGGAATAGGGGGGCCAAAAACATTCAGTACTTC. Translating it yields CASRNRGAKNIQYF. Variable domain in full (rest from reference TRBV11-2 and TRBJ2-4): EAGVAQSPRYKIIEKRQSVAFWCNPISGHATLYWYQQILGQGPKLLIQFQNNGVVDDSQLPKDRFSAERLKGVDSTLKIQPAKLEDSAVYLCASRNRGAKNIQYFGAGTRLSVL.

The V call is TRBV27, the J call TRBJ2-5; D might be TRBD1 (6 bases). The length of the CDR3 is 16 residues. CDR1 is MNHEY and CDR2 is SMNVEV in the germline V gene (reference sequence). V lost 5 bases and J lost 0, with 16 bases in between. The CDR3 DNA sequence: TGTGCCAGCAGTAAAAACCCGGACAGAAACCAAGAGACCCAGTACTTC. It specifies CASSKNPDRNQETQYF.

This clonotype was seen more than once but under ten times. V gene TRBV7-2 combines with J gene TRBJ1-2; D gene uncertain. The CDR3 has 14 amino acids. Trimming removed 0 bases from V and 8 bases from J, with 13 bases in between. From germline, CDR1 is SGHTA and CDR2 FQGNSA. The CDR3 spells CASSLASSPGGYTF. In nucleotides, the CDR3 is TGTGCCAGCAGCTTAGCTAGCAGCCCAGGAGGCTACACCTTC.

As to this clonotype: One end of the junction is discordant with germline, which a read error may explain. The chain joins TRBV7-2 to TRBJ1-2, with D unresolved. There are 14 residues in the CDR3. CDR1 SGHTA and CDR2 FQGNSA come from the germline V gene. The CDR3 region has the DNA TGTGCCAGCAACTTAGACTCCGGGAAGGGAGGCTACACCTTC. Amino acid sequence: CASNLDSGKGGYTF.

The chain links TRBV7-9 to TRBJ1-4; D is unclear. Germline CDR1 is SEHNR and CDR2 is FQNEAQ (reference sequence). The V gene lost 5 bases and the J gene lost 10 bases, with 11 bases spanning the gap. The CDR3 length is 12 residues. DNA of the CDR3: TGTGCCAGCAGCCCTGGGAGTGGAAAACTGTTTTTT. This encodes CASSPGSGKLFF.

This clonotype occurred once. The V call is TRBV6-2 or TRBV6-3, the J call TRBJ2-7; TRBD1 matches at 7 bases. CDR1 MNHEY and CDR2 SVGEGT come from the germline V gene. The V and J ends lost 6 bases and 4 bases, in that order; junction bases with no gene match: 24. CDR3 length: 19 residues. As DNA, the CDR3 is TGTGCCAGCAGCACACTAAGGAGACAGGGTGCCCCAAAGAATTACGAGCAGTACTTC. Translation gives CASSTLRRQGAPKNYEQYF.

This clonotype turned up a few times. CDR3 sequence reads: CASRLTVFETQYF. CDR3 in DNA: TGTGCCAGCAGACTCACGGTATTCGAGACCCAGTACTTC. The chain carries TRBV6-2 or TRBV6-3 and TRBJ2-5; D uncertain. CDR1 MNHEY and CDR2 SVGEGT come from the germline V gene. CDR3 length equals 13 residues. Trimming pared 6 bases from V and 5 bases from J, leaving 13 bases between.

Only a few counts were recorded for this clonotype. The chain links TRBV20-1 to TRBJ2-4; 7 nucleotides align to TRBD1. The tail of the sequence fits TRBJ2-7 better, so the J call may be wrong. There are 13 residues in the CDR3. Germline-derived CDR1 and CDR2 are DFQATT and SNEGSKA (reference sequence). CDR3 DNA sequence: TGCAGTGCTAGGACAGGGATGGGCTACGAGCAGTACTTC. This sequence encodes CSARTGMGYEQYF.

J is TRBJ2-4 and V is TRBV20-1; possibly TRBD2 for D (6 bases). This CDR3 is built from 17 residues. Trimming removed 0 bases from V and 0 bases from J, with 15 bases in between. Germline CDR1 reads DFQATT; CDR2 reads SNEGSKA (reference sequence). The CDR3 protein is CSARDIRGSQAKNIQYF. DNA of the CDR3: TGCAGTGCTAGAGATATACGGGGGAGTCAAGCCAAAAACATTCAGTACTTC.

This clonotype was counted between two and nine times. The chain uses TRBV6-2 or TRBV6-3 and TRBJ2-5; TRBD1 or TRBD2 may be the D gene (5 bases each). Germline V lookup: CDR1 MNHEY, CDR2 SVGEGT. CDR3 length: 16 residues. The V gene lost 4 bases and the J gene lost 5 bases, with 20 bases spanning the gap. The CDR3 sequence is CASSFGAGLSSETQYF. In nucleotides, the CDR3 is TGTGCCAGCAGTTTCGGGGCTGGCTTATCATCGGAGACCCAGTACTTC.

The chain carries TRBV24-1 and TRBJ2-5, with 7 bases that match TRBD2. The CDR3 sequence is 13 residues long. V gave up 5 bases and J gave up 5 bases; unmatched junction bases: 4. Germline values: CDR1 KGHDR, CDR2 SFDVKD. The CDR3 region is CATSGQGGETQYF. CDR3 nucleotides: TGTGCCACCAGTGGGCAGGGAGGGGAGACCCAGTACTTC.

In its sample, this clonotype was seen once. The chain combines TRBV29-1 with TRBJ2-6; D not resolved. V gave up 6 bases and J gave up 2 bases, with 8 bases separating them. Looked up from germline, CDR1 is SQVTM and CDR2 is ANQGSEA. This CDR3 contains 13 residues. The CDR3 region is CSVASAGANVLTF. The CDR3 DNA reads TGCAGCGTCGCCAGCGCTGGGGCCAACGTCCTGACTTTC.

The rearrangement uses TRBV29-1 and TRBJ2-6, with D possibly being TRBD2 (5 bases). V lost 4 bases, J lost 2 bases, and 6 bases lay in between. Germline-derived CDR1 and CDR2 are SQVTM and ANQGSEA. CDR3 length: 13 amino acids. The CDR3 protein is CSVAGAGANVLTF. The CDR3 DNA follows: TGCAGCGTTGCCGGGGCTGGGGCCAACGTCCTGACTTTC.

The chain recombines TRBV4-1 with TRBJ1-4; D ambiguous. The V end was cut by 2 bases, the J end by 8 bases, with 15 bases between. The CDR3 extends over 15 amino acids. Germline V lookup: CDR1 MGHRA, CDR2 YSYEKL. CDR3: CASSQQLSVYEKLFF. The CDR3 DNA is TGCGCCAGCAGCCAACAACTGTCGGTGTACGAAAAACTGTTTTTT.